These 2 T cell receptor beta chains were sequenced from one sample in a study of cytomegalovirus exposure and HLA in healthy donors. Primers: 60 Vbeta forward and 13 Jbeta reverse. The protocol was immunoSEQ multiplex PCR, while the TCRdb copy is restricted to in-frame clones and leaves out a portion. The sample contains a few hundred thousand clones, 77% of which appear only once. Sample: PBMCs. These receptors came from a woman aged 60-75 years in good health and CMV-seropositive.

This sequence joins TRBV5-6 and TRBJ1-1, with 9 bases lining up with TRBD1. The CDR3 is 14 residues long. CDR1 SGHDT and CDR2 YYEEEE come from the germline V gene. V lost 4 bases and J lost 10; bases outside the gene matches: 11. CDR3 bases: TGTGCCAGCAGCCTTACAGGGGGCTTTACCGGAGCTTTCTTT. It encodes CASSLTGGFTGAFF.

A remark on this clone: A read error may produce the germline difference seen at one junction end. V and J are TRBV7-9 and TRBJ1-2, with a weak D call TRBD1 (5 bases). The germline V gene has CDR1 SEHNR and CDR2 FQNEAQ (reference sequence). CDR3 length: 15 residues. CDR3 loop: CSSSSTSTVNYGYTF. Here the CDR3 DNA reads TGTTCCAGCAGCTCGACTTCGACAGTAAACTATGGCTACACCTTC.